This section outlines one T cell receptor (beta chain) sequence together with its context. The target of this receptor is not known. Base qualities are not at hand, and no much larger clone is one base apart. Peripheral blood CD8+ and CD4+ T cells from healthy donors, Susac syndrome patients and multiple sclerosis patients were profiled using high-throughput TCR beta sequencing. Healthy donors were included as age- and sex-matched controls. CD8+ TEMRA cells were enriched by FACS, while bulk CD8+ and CD4+ T cells were purified by magnetic negative isolation. Blood was drawn into EDTA tubes, processed within 24 hours, and PBMCs were isolated by density gradient centrifugation. PBMCs destined for TCR sequencing were cryopreserved in liquid nitrogen and later thawed in a 37 °C water bath. Purity of sorted or isolated CD4+, CD8+ and CD8+ TEMRA cells was at least 90%. This sample stems from a study of CD8 T cells in Susac syndrome (dated by TCRdb to the late 2010s). Study-wide context: Repertoire sequencing was used to test whether CD8+ T cell activation and differentiation in Susac syndrome was antigen driven. Clonality of the CD8+ T cell repertoire was compared between roughly eleven healthy donors, approximately 14 Susac syndrome patients and under 19 multiple sclerosis patients. Summary of the overall study and its limitations: The number of individuals in the TCR sequencing and HLA analysis was acknowledged as relatively small.

RNA was extracted using the RNeasy kit, and roughly 0.5 to 1 ug of the RNA was reverse transcribed with random hexamers. The immunoSEQ multiplex PCR assay, covering 54 Vbeta and 13 Jbeta segments, was used to amplify TCR beta CDR3 regions. PCR amplification bias was corrected using a synthetic template baseline for primer optimization and computational correction. As for the original processing: Only productive sequences were kept, with reads annotated to V, D and J genes according to IMGT and analyzed in immunoSEQ Analyzer. Clonality was computed as one minus Shannon entropy normalized by log2 of the number of productive unique sequences. For each patient and control, public and private clones were evaluated among the 100 most prevalent clones. Clones were defined as Susac-specific when absent from the healthy and MS cohorts, from 1052 published viral clones and from other ImmuneACCESS disease sequences. TCRdb trimmed the raw reads at Q25, called clones with MiXCR and kept productive beta chains. When rows share a CDR3 protein, they turn into one entry using the most common DNA and genes. The V and J calls were not made by the authors but by TCRdb's processing. The sample includes about 80,000 distinct CDR3 sequences, with roughly 94% observed a single time. About 0.27% of the sample belongs to the ten largest clones.

From cysteine to phenylalanine, the CDR3 is 12 amino acids long. Only CDR3 DNA remains: 36 bases, in frame from the first base. Sequences SGHNT (CDR1) and YYREEE (CDR2) are obtained from the germline V gene (reference sequence). V and J are truncated by 4 bases and 15 bases respectively, leaving an intervening sequence of 17 bases. The chain joins TRBV5-4 to TRBJ2-4, with no confidently assigned D gene. This TCR was recovered from a human donor in good health. What was sequenced was CD8+ T cells from PBMCs. DNA sequence: TGTGCCAGCAGCGCCGATGGATCCGGGTCGTACTTC. It encodes CASSADGSGSYF. With the rest looked up from the reference TRBV5-4 and TRBJ2-4 genes rather than sequenced, the full variable domain is ETGVTQSPTHLIKTRGQQVTLRCSSQSGHNTVSWYQQALGQGPQFIFQYYREEENGRGNFPPRFSGLQFPNYSSELNVNALELDDSALYLCASSADGSGSYFGAGTRLSVL.